This T cell receptor beta chain was captured by sequencing in a study of blood T cell repertoires in COVID-19. The wider study: In each case, the material was cDNA or gDNA derived from T cells, B-cell-depleted T cells, or PBMCs.

Per the study methods: Estimation of nucleated cell counts relied on the amplification of reference gene primers. This table comes from immunoSEQ multiplex PCR, and its TCRdb copy is limited to in-frame clones, with some not included. V, J and clone size derive from that table, while D and trimming were established from the DNA sequence. Of about 160,000 clones in the sample, roughly 88% were seen once. Trimming shortened V by 0 bases and J by 0 bases, and 10 bases separated the two germline ends. Germline V gene data show CDR1 as SGHDT and CDR2 as YYEEEE. The CDR3 is 16 amino acids. The rearrangement joins TRBV5-6 to TRBJ1-3; D may be TRBD1 (5 bases). The source of this sequence is a man between 18 and 35 years old with acute or convalescent COVID-19. The sequenced sample consisted of peripheral blood. The CDR3 reads CASSLGQRGSGNTIYF. The CDR3 DNA reads TGTGCCAGCAGCTTGGGACAGCGGGGCTCTGGAAACACCATATATTTT.